This T cell receptor (beta chain) was found in a study of CD8+CD57+ T cells in acquired aplastic anemia. Study-level background: Roughly 3 ug was the average amount of DNA from sorted CD4+ and CD8+ cells. Overall study findings and caveats: Overlapping CD8+ CDR3 repertoires of patients and controls contained approximately 28 shared sequences. For CD8+ Simpson's diversity, patients and controls showed no significant difference.

Per germline, CDR1 SEHNR and CDR2 FQNEAQ (reference sequence). This CDR3 is 14 amino acids long. Concerning this clonotype itself: Its antigen is still unknown. Germline and junction disagree at one end, which may indicate a read error.

TCR beta VDJ and CDR3 were profiled, and genomic DNA was the template. TCRdb reprocessed the reads with MiXCR, giving one entry per CDR3 protein. The repertoire holds roughly 58,000 distinct CDR3 sequences, with about 50% as singletons. The sequencing input was sorted CD4+, CD8+, or CD8+CD57+ T cells (not recorded which) from PBMCs. V usage is TRBV7-9 and J usage is TRBJ1-2, with D unclear. The TCR sequence derives from a human donor in good health, serving as a control. This CDR3 reads CASSFSGPNHGYTF. The CDR3, as DNA: TGTGCCAGCAGCTTCAGCGGACCTAACCATGGCTACACCTTC.